The source of this TCR beta chain is a study of T cell responses to AZD1222 COVID-19 vaccine. Trimming left V 3 bases short and J 4 bases short, with 10 bases between. The CDR3 contains 15 residues. Germline lookup yields CDR1 MNHEY and CDR2 SMNVEV (reference sequence). The data were produced by immunoSEQ multiplex PCR, yet TCRdb's version contains in-frame clones alone and is incomplete. The sample records approximately 93,000 clones, over 75% being singletons. The chain joins TRBV27 to TRBJ1-6, with D uncertain. The sequence came from an adult who received the AZD1222 COVID-19 vaccine. The source was peripheral blood, collected 28 days after the second AZD1222 dose. CDR3: CASSFLRSYNSPLHF. In nucleotides, the CDR3 is TGTGCCAGCAGTTTTCTCCGGAGTTATAATTCACCCCTCCACTTT.